Listed below are T cell receptor beta chains from one sample, sequenced in a study of blood T cell repertoires in COVID-19. The data were produced by immunoSEQ multiplex PCR, yet TCRdb's version contains in-frame clones alone and is incomplete. The sample contains some 380,000 clones, 88% of which appear only once. Material: PBMCs or T cells enriched from blood (not recorded which). The source is a middle-aged woman with acute COVID-19. Each CDR3 is given with its conserved first and last residue. Fields, in order: J gene, D gene, V gene, clone size, CDR3 protein, CDR3 DNA. The D gene is left open where the match is weak. Only some rows state a clone size, as once, few, many or a class for expanded clones.

J: TRBJ2-7
D: TRBD1
V: TRBV5-4
size: -
CDR3: CASPLIGTGREQYF
DNA: TGTGCCAGTCCTCTTATCGGGACAGGGCGCGAGCAGTACTTC

J: TRBJ2-7
D: TRBD1
V: TRBV6-5
size: -
CDR3: CASRGTGTPYEQYF
DNA: TGTGCCAGCAGGGGGACAGGGACCCCTTACGAGCAGTACTTC

J: TRBJ1-2
D: -
V: TRBV30
size: -
CDR3: CAWSQGIRYGYTF
DNA: TGTGCCTGGAGCCAGGGGATCCGGTATGGCTACACCTTC

J: TRBJ1-3
D: -
V: TRBV4-1
size: -
CDR3: CASSQDQRVTGNTIYF
DNA: TGCGCCAGCAGCCAAGATCAGAGGGTAACGGGAAACACCATATATTTT

J: TRBJ2-2
D: TRBD2
V: TRBV11-2
size: -
CDR3: CASSLDSGLAGYTGELFF
DNA: TGTGCCAGCAGCTTAGATTCTGGGCTAGCGGGCTACACCGGGGAGCTGTTTTTT

J: TRBJ2-3
D: TRBD2
V: TRBV7-9
size: once
CDR3: CASSLYLTSGGAADTQYF
DNA: TGTGCCAGCAGCTTATATTTGACTAGCGGGGGGGCCGCAGATACGCAGTATTTT

J: TRBJ2-2
D: TRBD2
V: TRBV15
size: once
CDR3: CAHSGGYTGELFF
DNA: TGTGCTCATAGCGGGGGGTACACCGGGGAGCTGTTTTTT

J: TRBJ2-5
D: TRBD1
V: TRBV5-1
size: -
CDR3: CASSPGQGIAETQYF
DNA: TGCGCCAGCAGCCCAGGACAGGGTATAGCAGAGACCCAGTACTTC

J: TRBJ2-5
D: -
V: TRBV5-1
size: -
CDR3: CASSWWRQLQETQYF
DNA: TGCGCCAGCAGCTGGTGGAGACAGCTCCAAGAGACCCAGTACTTC

J: TRBJ1-1
D: -
V: TRBV11-2
size: -
CDR3: CASSLGVRGTEAFF
DNA: TGTGCCAGCAGCTTAGGGGTAAGGGGGACTGAAGCTTTCTTT

J: TRBJ2-1
D: -
V: TRBV19
size: -
CDR3: CASSIGWSSYNEQFF
DNA: TGTGCCAGTAGTATAGGCTGGAGCTCCTACAATGAGCAGTTCTTC

J: TRBJ1-4
D: -
V: TRBV3-1/TRBV3-2
size: -
CDR3: CASSQAAYNEKLFF
DNA: TGTGCCAGCAGCCAAGCCGCGTATAATGAAAAACTGTTTTTT

J: TRBJ1-2
D: -
V: TRBV18
size: -
CDR3: CASSPSGGETNYGYTF
DNA: TGTGCCAGCTCACCAAGTGGGGGCGAAACTAACTATGGCTACACCTTC

J: TRBJ1-6
D: TRBD1
V: TRBV10-3
size: -
CDR3: CAISADRANNSPLHF
DNA: TGTGCCATCAGTGCGGACAGGGCGAATAATTCACCCCTCCACTTT

J: TRBJ2-1
D: -
V: TRBV7-9
size: -
CDR3: CASSVQGHYNEQFF
DNA: TGTGCCAGCAGCGTACAGGGCCACTACAATGAGCAGTTCTTC

J: TRBJ1-5
D: -
V: TRBV20-1
size: -
CDR3: CSASQFSNQPQHF
DNA: TGCAGTGCTAGTCAGTTTAGCAATCAGCCCCAGCATTTT

J: TRBJ1-2
D: -
V: TRBV3-1/TRBV3-2
size: -
CDR3: CASSRGGNSYGYTF
DNA: TGTGCCAGCAGCCGGGGGGGGAATAGCTATGGCTACACCTTC

J: TRBJ2-3
D: -
V: TRBV6-5
size: -
CDR3: CASSPGHPSTDTQYF
DNA: TGTGCCAGCAGCCCGGGACATCCTAGCACAGATACGCAGTATTTT

J: TRBJ2-7
D: -
V: TRBV5-1
size: -
CDR3: CASSSATTVPHEQYF
DNA: TGCGCCAGCAGCTCCGCCACGACAGTTCCCCACGAGCAGTACTTC

J: TRBJ1-1
D: -
V: TRBV5-1
size: -
CDR3: CASSSGEGGTEAFF
DNA: TGCGCCAGCAGCTCAGGGGAGGGGGGCACTGAAGCTTTCTTT

J: TRBJ1-1
D: -
V: TRBV18
size: -
CDR3: CASSPGLNTEAFF
DNA: TGTGCCAGCTCACCAGGCCTCAACACTGAAGCTTTCTTT

J: TRBJ2-3
D: TRBD1
V: TRBV7-9
size: -
CDR3: CATELGGTGYTDTQYF
DNA: TGTGCCACCGAACTAGGGGGGACAGGGTACACAGATACGCAGTATTTT

J: TRBJ1-4
D: TRBD1
V: TRBV7-6
size: -
CDR3: CASSLGQGYEKLFF
DNA: TGTGCCAGCAGCCTAGGACAGGGGTACGAAAAACTGTTTTTT

J: TRBJ1-3
D: -
V: TRBV27
size: once
CDR3: CASSRSSGNTIYF
DNA: TGTGCCAGCAGTAGGAGCTCTGGAAACACCATATATTTT

J: TRBJ2-7
D: TRBD1
V: TRBV24-1
size: -
CDR3: CATSDSPSRDSYEQYF
DNA: TGTGCCACCAGTGATTCTCCATCCCGGGACAGCTACGAGCAGTACTTC

J: TRBJ1-3
D: -
V: TRBV9
size: -
CDR3: CASSVRGSGNTIYF
DNA: TGTGCCAGCAGCGTTCGGGGATCTGGAAACACCATATATTTT

J: TRBJ1-1
D: -
V: TRBV7-9
size: -
CDR3: CASNMDNLNTEAFF
DNA: TGTGCCAGCAACATGGACAATTTGAACACTGAAGCTTTCTTT

J: TRBJ2-5
D: -
V: TRBV21-1
size: -
CDR3: CASSRRGVSVLPCRRQGGGTQYF
DNA: TGTGCCAGCAGCAGGCGGGGTGTGAGTGTGTTGCCGTGTAGGAGGCAGGGCGGGGGGACCCAGTACTTC

J: TRBJ1-5
D: -
V: TRBV24-1
size: -
CDR3: CAIGGGAEQPQHF
DNA: TGTGCCATCGGGGGGGGTGCGGAGCAGCCCCAGCATTTT

J: TRBJ1-5
D: -
V: TRBV15
size: once
CDR3: CATSSNDRSLNQPQHF
DNA: TGTGCCACCAGCAGTAACGATCGGAGCCTGAATCAGCCCCAGCATTTT

J: TRBJ2-5
D: -
V: TRBV7-6
size: -
CDR3: CASSLDRGRQETQYF
DNA: TGTGCCAGCAGCTTAGATCGGGGGAGACAAGAGACCCAGTACTTC

J: TRBJ1-2
D: -
V: TRBV11-2
size: -
CDR3: CASSLSQGNNYGYTF
DNA: TGTGCCAGCAGCTTGTCCCAGGGTAATAACTATGGCTACACCTTC

J: TRBJ2-7
D: -
V: TRBV18
size: -
CDR3: CASSPGQTSEQYF
DNA: TGTGCCAGCTCACCTGGACAGACCTCCGAGCAGTACTTC

J: TRBJ2-2
D: TRBD1
V: TRBV29-1
size: -
CDR3: CSVAGQGLTGELFF
DNA: TGCAGCGTGGCGGGACAGGGTTTGACCGGGGAGCTGTTTTTT

J: TRBJ1-3
D: -
V: TRBV5-6
size: -
CDR3: CASSLGSSGNTIYF
DNA: TGTGCCAGCAGCTTGGGCAGCTCTGGAAACACCATATATTTT

J: TRBJ2-5
D: -
V: TRBV12-3/TRBV12-4
size: -
CDR3: CASSFESQETQYF
DNA: TGTGCCAGCAGTTTCGAGTCACAAGAGACCCAGTACTTC

J: TRBJ1-5
D: -
V: TRBV4-1
size: -
CDR3: CASSQEYRRTNQPQHF
DNA: TGCGCCAGCAGCCAAGAGTATCGACGGACTAATCAGCCCCAGCATTTT

J: TRBJ1-1
D: -
V: TRBV2
size: few
CDR3: CASSGTEGLRTEAFF
DNA: TGTGCCAGCAGTGGGACAGAGGGGTTACGCACTGAAGCTTTCTTT

J: TRBJ1-1
D: TRBD1
V: TRBV7-9
size: -
CDR3: CASSFADRGNTEAFF
DNA: TGTGCCAGCAGCTTTGCGGACAGGGGGAACACTGAAGCTTTCTTT

J: TRBJ1-1
D: -
V: TRBV6-6
size: -
CDR3: CASSYSTRSNTEAFF
DNA: TGTGCCAGCAGTTACTCTACCAGATCGAACACTGAAGCTTTCTTT

J: TRBJ1-6
D: -
V: TRBV9
size: -
CDR3: CASSVGQFSPLHF
DNA: TGTGCCAGCAGCGTAGGACAATTTTCACCCCTCCACTTT

J: TRBJ2-1
D: -
V: TRBV12-3/TRBV12-4
size: -
CDR3: CASSFYHEQFF
DNA: TGTGCCAGCAGTTTTTATCATGAGCAGTTCTTC

J: TRBJ2-7
D: -
V: TRBV5-1
size: -
CDR3: CASSLVAGSYEQYF
DNA: TGCGCCAGCAGCTTGGTGGCAGGGTCCTACGAGCAGTACTTC

J: TRBJ1-1
D: -
V: TRBV9
size: -
CDR3: CASSAGGQNTEAFF
DNA: TGTGCCAGCAGCGCGGGGGGGCAGAACACTGAAGCTTTCTTT

J: TRBJ2-1
D: -
V: TRBV25-1
size: -
CDR3: CASSEYGGNEQFF
DNA: TGTGCCAGCAGTGAATATGGAGGCAATGAGCAGTTCTTC

J: TRBJ2-5
D: TRBD2
V: TRBV5-6
size: -
CDR3: CASSLGGLATEETQYF
DNA: TGTGCCAGCAGCTTGGGGGGACTAGCCACAGAAGAGACCCAGTACTTC

J: TRBJ2-3
D: -
V: TRBV30
size: -
CDR3: CAWRLPGGLTDTQYF
DNA: TGTGCCTGGAGACTCCCTGGGGGCTTGACAGATACGCAGTATTTT

J: TRBJ2-7
D: -
V: TRBV5-1
size: -
CDR3: CASSLAQTLASEQYF
DNA: TGCGCCAGCAGCTTGGCTCAGACTTTAGCATCCGAGCAGTACTTC

J: TRBJ2-5
D: TRBD1
V: TRBV11-2
size: once
CDR3: CASSSTGGVAETQYF
DNA: TGTGCCAGCAGCTCGACAGGGGGCGTTGCGGAGACCCAGTACTTC

J: TRBJ1-2
D: -
V: TRBV24-1
size: -
CDR3: CATSGGQVGYTF
DNA: TGTGCCACCAGTGGTGGGCAGGTGGGCTACACCTTC

J: TRBJ1-2
D: -
V: TRBV27
size: -
CDR3: CASSFGGTVGYTF
DNA: TGTGCCAGCAGTTTTGGCGGGACTGTTGGCTACACCTTC

J: TRBJ1-6
D: -
V: TRBV6-1
size: -
CDR3: CASSEVLDSHSPLHF
DNA: TGTGCCAGCAGTGAAGTCCTTGACAGCCATTCACCCCTCCACTTT

J: TRBJ2-7
D: -
V: TRBV2
size: -
CDR3: CASSPMRVGTYEQYF
DNA: TGTGCCAGCAGTCCCATGAGGGTGGGGACCTACGAGCAGTACTTC

J: TRBJ2-1
D: -
V: TRBV7-2
size: -
CDR3: CASSGRDSYNEQFF
DNA: TGTGCCAGCAGCGGCCGGGACTCCTACAATGAGCAGTTCTTC